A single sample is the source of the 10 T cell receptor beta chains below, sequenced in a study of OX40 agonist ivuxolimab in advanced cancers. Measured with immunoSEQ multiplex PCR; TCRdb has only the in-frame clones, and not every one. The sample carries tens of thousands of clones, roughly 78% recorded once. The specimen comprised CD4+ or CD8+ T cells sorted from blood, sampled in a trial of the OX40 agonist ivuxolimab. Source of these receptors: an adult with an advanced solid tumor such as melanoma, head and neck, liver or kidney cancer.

CDR3 loop: CSVEVAGGTTQYF. In DNA, the CDR3 is TGCAGCGTTGAAGTAGCGGGAGGGACTACGCAGTATTTT. The rearrangement joins TRBV29-1 to TRBJ2-3; 11 positions match TRBD2. With 1 base clipped from V and 8 bases from J, the junction kept 2 bases outside the gene matches. The CDR3 runs to 13 residues. The germline V gene encodes CDR1 SQVTM and CDR2 ANQGSEA.

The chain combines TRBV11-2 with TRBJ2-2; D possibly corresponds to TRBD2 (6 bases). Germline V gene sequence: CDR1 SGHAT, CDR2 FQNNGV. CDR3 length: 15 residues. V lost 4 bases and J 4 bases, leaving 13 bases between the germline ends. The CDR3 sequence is CASSWVQGGTGELFF. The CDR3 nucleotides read TGTGCCAGCAGCTGGGTTCAGGGAGGCACCGGGGAGCTGTTTTTT.

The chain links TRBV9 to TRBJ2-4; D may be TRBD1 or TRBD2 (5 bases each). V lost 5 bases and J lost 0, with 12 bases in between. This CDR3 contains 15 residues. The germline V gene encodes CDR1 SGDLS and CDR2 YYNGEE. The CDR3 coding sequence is TGTGCCAGCAGTGCCGGGACGATAGCCAAAAACATTCAGTACTTC. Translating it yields CASSAGTIAKNIQYF.

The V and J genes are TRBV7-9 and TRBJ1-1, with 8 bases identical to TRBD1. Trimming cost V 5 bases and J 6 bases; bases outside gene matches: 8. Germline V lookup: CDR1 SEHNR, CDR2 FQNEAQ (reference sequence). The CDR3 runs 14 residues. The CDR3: CASSQQGGLSEAFF. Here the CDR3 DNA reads TGTGCCAGCAGCCAACAGGGGGGATTATCTGAAGCTTTCTTT.

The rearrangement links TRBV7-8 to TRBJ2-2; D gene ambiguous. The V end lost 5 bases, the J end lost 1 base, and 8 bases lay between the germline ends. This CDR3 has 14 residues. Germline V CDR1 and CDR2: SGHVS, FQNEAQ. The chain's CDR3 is CASSKTGNTGELFF. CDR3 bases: TGTGCCAGCAGCAAGACTGGGAACACCGGGGAGCTGTTTTTT.

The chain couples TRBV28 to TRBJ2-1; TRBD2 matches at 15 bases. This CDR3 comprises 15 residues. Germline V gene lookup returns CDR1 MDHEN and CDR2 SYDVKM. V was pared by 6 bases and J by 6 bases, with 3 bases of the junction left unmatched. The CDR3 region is CASSRTSGRGNEQFF. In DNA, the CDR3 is TGTGCCAGCAGCCGGACTAGCGGGAGGGGCAATGAGCAGTTCTTC.

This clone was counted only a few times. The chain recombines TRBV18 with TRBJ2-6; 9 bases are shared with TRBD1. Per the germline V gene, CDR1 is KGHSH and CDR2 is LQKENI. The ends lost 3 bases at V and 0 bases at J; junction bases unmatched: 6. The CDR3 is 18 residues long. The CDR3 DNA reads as TGTGCCAGCTCACCCGCCGGGACAGGGATCTCTGGGGCCAACGTCCTGACTTTC. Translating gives CASSPAGTGISGANVLTF.

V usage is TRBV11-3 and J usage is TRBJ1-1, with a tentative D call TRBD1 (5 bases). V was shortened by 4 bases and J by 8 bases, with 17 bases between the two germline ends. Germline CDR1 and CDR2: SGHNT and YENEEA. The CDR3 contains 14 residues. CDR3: CASSWGGGNGEAFF. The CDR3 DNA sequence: TGTGCCAGCAGCTGGGGCGGGGGAAATGGGGAAGCTTTCTTT.

The CDR3: CASSVAETRNSPLHF. DNA for the CDR3: TGTGCCAGCAGCGTAGCGGAGACACGGAATTCACCCCTCCACTTT. The chain couples TRBV9 to TRBJ1-6; D uncertain. CDR3 length equals 15 residues. Germline-derived CDR1 and CDR2 are SGDLS and YYNGEE. The germline V and J ends were trimmed by 0 bases and 7 bases, with 11 bases remaining between them.

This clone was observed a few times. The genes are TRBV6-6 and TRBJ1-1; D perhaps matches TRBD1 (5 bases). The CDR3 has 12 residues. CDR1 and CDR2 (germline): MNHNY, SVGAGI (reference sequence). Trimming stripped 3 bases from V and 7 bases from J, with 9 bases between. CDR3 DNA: TGTGCCAGCAGTTATTCGACAGTTGAAGCTTTCTTT. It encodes CASSYSTVEAFF.